What follows is one T cell receptor beta chain and its context. The data were obtained in a study of blood T cell repertoires in COVID-19. Across the study: From the United States, Italy and Spain came samples of acute and convalescent COVID-19. From T cells, B-cell-depleted T cells, or PBMCs came the material, which was cDNA or gDNA.

As processed by the authors: Amplification with reference gene primers provided the estimates of nucleated cell counts. Sequenced by immunoSEQ multiplex PCR; TCRdb stores in-frame clones only, minus some. V, J and clone size are taken as reported in that table, and D and trimming were inferred from the DNA itself. This repertoire shows approximately 52,000 clones, about 91% found once; its top ten account for around 3%. In germline, CDR1 is LNHDA, CDR2 SQIVND (reference sequence). This CDR3 region has 15 residues. V was shortened by 6 bases and J by 4 bases, with 16 bases between the two germline ends.

The gene calls are TRBV19 and TRBJ2-1; TRBD1 might be the D (6 bases). The sequenced material came from peripheral blood. This clonotype was sampled from a man in his fifties with acute or convalescent COVID-19. CDR3 in amino acids: CASRARQDSYNEQFF. CDR3 nucleotide sequence: TGTGCCAGTAGGGCTAGACAGGACTCGTACAATGAGCAGTTCTTC.